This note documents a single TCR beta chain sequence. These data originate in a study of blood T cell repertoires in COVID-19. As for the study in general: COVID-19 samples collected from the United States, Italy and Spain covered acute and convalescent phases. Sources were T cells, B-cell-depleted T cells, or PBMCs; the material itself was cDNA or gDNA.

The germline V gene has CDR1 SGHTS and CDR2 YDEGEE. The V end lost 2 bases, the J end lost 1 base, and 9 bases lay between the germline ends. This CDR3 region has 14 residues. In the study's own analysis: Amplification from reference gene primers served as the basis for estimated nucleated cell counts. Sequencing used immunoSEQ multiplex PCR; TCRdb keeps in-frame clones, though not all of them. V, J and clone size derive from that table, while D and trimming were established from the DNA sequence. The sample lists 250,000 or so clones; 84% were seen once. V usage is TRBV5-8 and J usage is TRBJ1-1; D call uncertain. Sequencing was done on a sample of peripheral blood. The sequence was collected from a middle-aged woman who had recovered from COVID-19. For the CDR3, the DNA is TGTGCCAGCAGCTTTTGGCACGAGAACACTGAAGCTTTCTTT. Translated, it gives CASSFWHENTEAFF. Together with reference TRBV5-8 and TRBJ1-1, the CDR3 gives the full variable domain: EAGVTQSPTHLIKTRGQQATLRCSPISGHTSVYWYQQALGLGLQFLLWYDEGEERNRGNFPPRFSGRQFPNYSSELNVNALELEDSALYLCASSFWHENTEAFFGQGTRLTVV.